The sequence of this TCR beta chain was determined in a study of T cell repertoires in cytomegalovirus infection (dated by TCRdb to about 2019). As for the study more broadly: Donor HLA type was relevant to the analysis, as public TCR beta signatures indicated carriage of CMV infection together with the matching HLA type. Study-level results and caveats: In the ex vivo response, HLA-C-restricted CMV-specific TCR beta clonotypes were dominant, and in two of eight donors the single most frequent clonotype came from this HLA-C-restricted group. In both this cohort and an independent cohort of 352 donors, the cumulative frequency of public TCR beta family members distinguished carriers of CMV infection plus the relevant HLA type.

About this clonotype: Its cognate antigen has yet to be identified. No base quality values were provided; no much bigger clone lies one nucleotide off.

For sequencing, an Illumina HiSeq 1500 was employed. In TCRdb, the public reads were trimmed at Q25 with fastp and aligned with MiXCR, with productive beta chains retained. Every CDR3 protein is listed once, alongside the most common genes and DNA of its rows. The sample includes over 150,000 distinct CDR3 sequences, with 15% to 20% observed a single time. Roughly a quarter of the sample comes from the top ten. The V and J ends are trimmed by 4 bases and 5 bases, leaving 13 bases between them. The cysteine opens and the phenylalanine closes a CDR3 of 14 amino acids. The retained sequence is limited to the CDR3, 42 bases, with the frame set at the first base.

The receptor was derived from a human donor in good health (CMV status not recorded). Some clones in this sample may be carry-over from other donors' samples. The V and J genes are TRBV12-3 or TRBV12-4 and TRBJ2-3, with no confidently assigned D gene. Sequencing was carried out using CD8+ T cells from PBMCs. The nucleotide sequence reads TGTGCCAGCAGTTCCCTTACACCTGGAGATACGCAGTATTTT. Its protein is CASSSLTPGDTQYF.